This passage covers 11 T cell receptor beta chains from one sample sequenced in a study of cytomegalovirus exposure and HLA in healthy donors (TCRdb year 2017). The library was built by means of the immunoSEQ multiplex PCR assay. For the multiplex PCR, a mixture combining 60 forward primers for TCR Vbeta segments and 13 reverse primers for TCR Jbeta segments was used. TCRdb limited this immuneACCESS table to in-frame rearrangements with V and J called. A share of clones is missing; checked studies link under half to unresolved V genes, and the rest is unexplained. This sample has around 130,000 clones in its table, and roughly 84% of those were observed once. The ten largest make up more than 1.5% of the sample. What was sequenced was PBMCs. The receptors come from a boy younger than 18 in good health and CMV-seronegative.

The chain is built from TRBV7-9 and TRBJ2-1; a possible D gene is TRBD1 (5 bases). The CDR3 consists of 15 residues. V was shortened by 2 bases and J by 9 bases, with 17 bases between the two germline ends. Germline V gene lookup returns CDR1 SEHNR and CDR2 FQNEAQ (reference sequence). CDR3 nucleotides: TGTGCCAGCAGCTTATCCAGGGATACCTTCTCTGAGCAGTTCTTC. It yields the protein CASSLSRDTFSEQFF.

CDR3: CASSQALAGDNEQFF. CDR3 bases: TGCGCCAGCAGCCAAGCACTAGCGGGAGACAATGAGCAGTTCTTC. This chain connects TRBV4-1 to TRBJ2-1; TRBD2 agrees at 11 bases. Germline CDR1 reads MGHRA; CDR2 reads YSYEKL. The CDR3 contains 15 residues. V was pared by 1 base and J by 5 bases, with 1 base of the junction left unmatched.

In this sample, this clone turned up once. The chain has TRBV5-1 and TRBJ1-1, with TRBD1 as a possible D gene (5 bases). The germline V gene has CDR1 SGHRS and CDR2 YFSETQ. The CDR3 is made up of 17 amino acids. V was pared by 4 bases and J by 1 base, with 20 bases between. The CDR3 DNA follows: TGCGCCAGCAGCCTATATGGGTCAGGGTTGAGGAACACTGAAGCTTTCTTT. Residues: CASSLYGSGLRNTEAFF.

In nucleotides, the CDR3 is TGTGCCAGCAGTTCCCCAGGGCTAAAGGAGCAGTTCTTC. It translates to CASSSPGLKEQFF. The J gene is TRBJ2-1, the V gene TRBV21-1; the table's D gene call, TRBD1, was not cross checked with the DNA. TRBV21-1 is a known pseudogene. The CDR3 covers 13 residues.

The gene calls are TRBV7-2 and TRBJ2-5; 8 bases fit TRBD1. Trimming at V came to 5 bases and at J to 2 bases, leaving 10 bases not matched to a gene. CDR1 is SGHTA and CDR2 is FQGNSA in the germline V gene. This CDR3 is 16 amino acids long. CDR3 bases: TGTGCCAGCAGCCGACTAGGAAGGACAGGGCAAGAGACCCAGTACTTC. Translation: CASSRLGRTGQETQYF.

The count of this clone is one. CDR3: CASSSTVLNTEAFF. CDR3 coding DNA: TGCGCCAGCAGCTCGACAGTATTGAACACTGAAGCTTTCTTT. This chain connects TRBV5-1 to TRBJ1-1; TRBD1 is a possible D gene (5 bases). Per germline, CDR1 SGHRS and CDR2 YFSETQ. Trimming took off 3 bases at V and 0 bases at J, with 9 bases between the two ends. The CDR3 spans 14 residues.

There are a few counts of this clone. The V gene is TRBV2, the J gene TRBJ1-6; no clear D gene. Germline assignment: CDR1 SNHLY and CDR2 FYNNEI. This CDR3 is 16 amino acids long. Trimming stripped 6 bases from V and 7 bases from J, with 19 bases between. The CDR3, as DNA: TGTGCCAGCAGCGCCGACGGAGGAGCGGGGAATTCACCCCTCCACTTT. Encoded protein: CASSADGGAGNSPLHF.

The V and J genes are TRBV23-1 and TRBJ1-4; TRBD1 matches 9 bases. TRBV23-1 is assigned to the ORF class and has an uncertain function. V shed 6 bases, J shed 4 bases, and the junction held 18 bases outside the gene matches. The CDR3 contains 19 residues. DNA for the CDR3: TGCGCCAGCAGGCAAGTCGACCTTTCGGGACAGGGACATAATGAAAAACTGTTTTTT. Translated, it gives CASRQVDLSGQGHNEKLFF.

J is TRBJ2-5 and V is TRBV4-1; D is perhaps TRBD2 (6 bases). The V gene lost 4 bases and the J gene lost 5 bases, with 14 bases spanning the gap. This CDR3 has 14 residues. Germline-derived CDR1 and CDR2 are MGHRA and YSYEKL. CDR3 DNA: TGCGCCAGCAGCCCCATGGGGGGACCGGAGACCCAGTACTTC. This sequence encodes CASSPMGGPETQYF.

The V gene is TRBV4-2, the J gene TRBJ1-5; D perhaps matches TRBD1 (5 bases). The germline V gene has CDR1 LGHNA and CDR2 YNFKEQ. The CDR3 extends over 17 amino acids. The ends were cut back, 0 bases at V and 1 base at J, with 13 bases in the middle. The CDR3 DNA reads TGTGCCAGCAGCCAAGATCCGTCAGGGAACAGCAATCAGCCCCAGCATTTT. It yields the protein CASSQDPSGNSNQPQHF.

This clone has just one count. The V and J genes are TRBV9 and TRBJ2-3; tentative D call: TRBD2 (5 bases). V was pared by 0 bases and J by 3 bases, with 8 bases between. The CDR3 loop spans 14 amino acids. The germline CDR1 and CDR2 sequences are SGDLS and YYNGEE. The CDR3 DNA reads as TGTGCCAGCAGCGTAGACGGGGTTACAGATACGCAGTATTTT. This sequence encodes CASSVDGVTDTQYF.